Each of the 7 T cell receptor beta chains below was sequenced from the same sample in a study of blood T cells in healthy people across ages. The use of a sample-barcoded 5' primer and a J-beta primer mix characterized a second PCR of 7 to 11 cycles. TCRdb itself ran the 5' RACE reads through MiXCR, one entry per CDR3 protein. This sample carries around 1,500,000 distinct CDR3 sequences, approximately 38% of them seen once, and the ten largest clones take less than 8%. Sequencing used blood. Every receptor here comes from a woman between 18 and 29 years old in good health.

The chain couples TRBV20-1 to TRBJ2-7; TRBD1 matches at 7 bases. This CDR3 has 16 amino acids. Trimming at V came to 0 bases and at J to 0 bases, leaving 8 bases not matched to a gene. Germline values: CDR1 DFQATT, CDR2 SNEGSKA (reference sequence). The chain's CDR3 is CSARDFLRDSSYEQYF. DNA of the CDR3: TGCAGTGCTAGAGATTTCCTACGGGACAGCTCCTACGAGCAGTACTTC.

This clonotype was seen only a few times. This chain joins TRBV12-3 or TRBV12-4 and TRBJ2-3; 8 positions match TRBD2. This CDR3 is built from 17 residues. Losses at the gene ends were 6 bases for V and 5 bases for J; bases not matched to a gene: 16. CDR3 sequence: CASSPGSGGAEGDTQYF. In nucleotides, the CDR3 is TGTGCCAGCAGCCCAGGTTCCGGGGGGGCCGAAGGAGATACGCAGTATTTT.

The chain couples TRBV6-2 or TRBV6-3 to TRBJ2-2; the D is unclear. This CDR3 comprises 13 residues. V dropped 6 bases and J dropped 4 bases, with 9 bases sitting between them. Germline CDR1 is MNHEY and CDR2 is SVGEGT. The chain's CDR3 is CASSQVFTGELFF. CDR3 DNA: TGTGCCAGCAGCCAGGTCTTCACCGGGGAGCTGTTTTTT.

The chain carries TRBV28 and TRBJ2-1, with 12 positions matching TRBD2. Trimming took 5 bases from V and 9 from J; bases not matched to a gene: 8. CDR3 length: 15 amino acids. The germline CDR1 and CDR2 sequences are MDHEN and SYDVKM. The DNA of the CDR3 is TGTGCCAGCAGTCCACCTAGCGGGGGGGCGGTTGAGCAGTTCTTC. Translating it yields CASSPPSGGAVEQFF.

This clonotype has only a few counts. This chain links TRBV12-3 or TRBV12-4 with TRBJ2-7; maybe TRBD2 (5 bases). Trimming shortened V by 0 bases and J by 2 bases, and 17 bases separated the two germline ends. The CDR3 is 17 amino acids. CDR3 nucleotides: TGTGCCAGCAGTTTAGCTGAGGGTGTAGGGCGCCCCTACGAGCAGTACTTC. Protein product: CASSLAEGVGRPYEQYF.

V is TRBV24-1 and J is TRBJ2-3; no clear D gene. Germline assignment: CDR1 KGHDR and CDR2 SFDVKD. The V end was cut by 3 bases, the J end by 2 bases, with 14 bases between. This CDR3 is 16 amino acids long. The CDR3 protein is CATSDPDPKATDTQYF. The CDR3 bases are TGTGCCACCAGTGATCCGGACCCCAAGGCCACAGATACGCAGTATTTT.

This clonotype has just a few counts. The rearrangement joins TRBV5-1 to TRBJ2-5; 8 nucleotides match TRBD2. J lost 11 bases, V lost 0 bases, and 12 bases had no gene match. The CDR3 spans 15 residues. Germline V gives CDR1 SGHRS, CDR2 YFSETQ. CDR3 nucleotide sequence: TGCGCCAGCAGCTTGGAAGGTATTAGGGGACTAGTGCAGTACTTC. Amino acid sequence: CASSLEGIRGLVQYF.